One TCR beta chain is described in this entry. This clonotype was detected a few times. Its antigen is currently not known. No much larger clone is present one base from it, and per-base qualities are unavailable. These data originate in a study of identical twins (TCRdb year 2016). With respect to the entire study: The study deep-sequenced TCR alpha and beta repertoires from monozygotic twins, unrelated adults of various ages and cord blood to test whether fetal clonotypes persist. To rule out contamination, replicate twin experiments were performed at different times with different library preparation protocols.

Library prep was done by 5' RACE. The run used an Illumina HiSeq 2000. Template switching introduced a universal primer binding site; the final cDNA contained a unique molecular identifier, enabling accurate counting of TCR cDNA molecules. First-strand cDNA for TCR alpha and beta chains was synthesized from specific primers in the conserved constant-segment region. Each cDNA library was double barcoded, with a SMART-Mk sample barcode plus Illumina barcodes, to control for contamination. Two successive PCR steps introduced TruSeq adapter sequences along with Illumina sample barcodes. Sequencing of the TCR alpha and beta cDNA libraries was done on the Illumina HiSeq platform using custom primers. The original pipeline was this. Unique molecular identifiers were extracted from raw reads with MiGEC, and CDR3 positions were determined with MiXCR. Recombination models were inferred per individual with the repgenHMM and IGoR tools using an EM algorithm. Shared clonotype analysis was performed with the tcR package in R, normalizing sharing by the product of cloneset sizes. To study raw recombination free of thymic and clonal selection effects, out-of-frame nonproductive sequences were analyzed. TCRdb trimmed public reads at Q25 via fastp, called clones via MiXCR and kept in-frame beta chains. Entries that share a CDR3 protein sequence are merged under the most common genes and DNA. TCRdb assigned the V and J calls; the authors' analysis was not used. This sample comprises 510,000 or so distinct CDR3 sequences, 12% to 15% of them detected only once. The ten largest clones add up to less than 0.5% of the sample.

Via the germline V gene (reference sequence), CDR1 is LGHDT and CDR2 YNNKEL. Inclusive of the bounding cysteine and phenylalanine, the CDR3 is 16 residues long. This entry keeps only the CDR3 DNA: 48 bases, framed from base 1. Compared with germline, V lacks 6 bases and J lacks 12 bases; bases without a gene match: 20. Study-wide conclusions, independent of this receptor: Because the same donors could not be followed over many years, the conclusions depended on cross-sectional statistical analysis. In monozygotic twins, recombination models systematically underestimated out-of-frame TCR alpha sharing, but the models matched the sharing seen between unrelated individuals. In beta out-of-frame sequences, excess twin sharing was weaker, because having fewer shared sequences lowered the signal-to-noise ratio. Invariant T cells such as MAIT and iNKT could partly confound zero-insertion analyses, although diverse VJ usage argued against such confounding for most clonotypes. Compared with coincidental sharing between unrelated individuals, out-of-frame TCR alpha sequences shared between twins showed an excess of sequences with low generation probability. Abundant cord blood beta clonotypes had fewer insertions, young adult naive repertoires showed a similar but weaker trend, and memory repertoires showed no such trend.

Only healthy Caucasian donors were included. Three pairs of female monozygotic twins, all aged roughly 18 to 29 years, made up the twin cohort. Positive isolation kits from Invitrogen were used to isolate CD4+ and CD8+ T cell populations. These data are also associated with another study on yellow fever vaccine responses in identical twins. As described in the second report: The T cell response to vaccination in identical twins was reported by the authors to appear partly convergent and partly personalized. Focusing on identical twins, the study followed the T cell clones that responded to the vaccine, and did so with precision.

The clonotype was recovered from a woman under 30 in good health. The sequence joins TRBV3-1 to TRBJ2-1; 7 central bases correspond to TRBD2. Source material: CD4+ T cells sorted from blood. CDR3 reads: CASRETGTMSHETQFF. The DNA sequence is as follows: TGTGCCAGCAGGGAAACCGGGACTATGAGTCATGAGACGCAGTTCTTC.